A single T cell receptor beta chain is shown here with its context. This clonotype has a count of ten or more. The antigen it binds to is not known. It has no much larger one-base neighbor in the sample; base qualities were not kept. Amplification of TCR beta CDR3 regions was carried out from RNA transcripts. The TCR CDR3 was subjected to a first round of RT-PCR using the HTBI primer set and the Qiagen OneStep RT-PCR kit. A second multiplex PCR round built the libraries, followed by size selection and purification. Libraries were sequenced paired-end with 100 bp reads on an Illumina HiSeq2000. Per the original workflow: SOAPnuke was used to process the raw data, throwing out any read that contained adapters or uncalled bases, had a mean Phred below 15, or lacked an exact constant-primer or identifier match. COPE v1.2.5 was used to merge the high-quality paired reads, and each unique nucleotide sequence was defined as a clonotype. Clonotypes were aligned to IMGT TRBV, TRBD and TRBJ reference segments using MiTCR v1.1. Analysis was restricted to V-J combinations with a frequency above 0.0001, which covered over 98% of repertoires. A TCS score was defined as the ratio between F50 (clonal expansion) and ExV (chaos), using BLOSUM62-based TCRdist between CDR3 peptides within each V-J. Welch's t-statistics and random forest reduced roughly 530 V-J features to 10 to 15, which were used in a naive Bayes classifier (R e1071). The public reads were quality trimmed at Q25 with fastp and then assembled into clones with MiXCR by TCRdb, keeping productive beta chains. CDR3 protein duplicates are merged, each entry listing the most common genes and DNA. TCRdb, not the original authors, processed these V and J calls. This sample has about 360,000 distinct CDR3 sequences in its table, and roughly 14% of those were observed once. The ten largest clonotypes hold around 21% of the sample.

The hyperthyroidism patients were between 18 and 65 years old and newly diagnosed, with a disease duration of less than 2 months. Any patient with an uncontrolled infection, another autoimmune disease, pregnancy or lactation was excluded. Diagnoses were based on clinical symptoms, serum thyroxine and TRAb, thyroid ultrasound and orbital computed tomography. Blood from progressor patients was drawn when they were first diagnosed with hyperthyroidism, before any ophthalmopathy symptoms appeared. PBMCs were isolated from 10 ml of fresh peripheral blood by Ficoll-Paque density gradient centrifugation. Progressor patients were first diagnosed with Graves' hyperthyroidism and then developed ophthalmopathy during follow-up. Trizol reagent was used to extract total RNA, and RNA quality was then checked on an Agilent 2100 Bioanalyzer. The data were taken from a study of T cells in Graves' hyperthyroidism and ophthalmopathy (dated by TCRdb to about 2019). Study-level background: Peripheral blood samples were taken at initial diagnosis, before any treatment was given. For training and testing, the 100 or so patients in the discovery cohort were randomly divided in a 7:3 ratio. An independent validation cohort of under 20 hyperthyroidism patients and approximately 17 patients who later progressed to ophthalmopathy tested prospective prediction of ophthalmopathy. The study also compared thyroid tissue and blood T-cell repertoires from about 6 Graves' hyperthyroidism patients. To identify distinguishing TCR V-J signatures, a discovery cohort of about 100 patients was used, comprising 40 to 45 with Graves' ophthalmopathy and approximately 57 with stable Graves' hyperthyroidism. According to the paper, TCR Vbeta CDR3 sequencing was carried out on about 140 peripheral blood samples, which came from 40 to 45 ophthalmopathy, 75 to 80 hyperthyroidism and approximately 17 progressor patients. Once sampling was done, hyperthyroidism patients were given methimazole at a starting dose of 30 mg daily, whereas ophthalmopathy patients were given high-dose intravenous methylprednisolone.

Findings and caveats that apply to the study as a whole: In validation, the model predicted progression to ophthalmopathy a median of approximately 6.3 months before onset, with about 64% sensitivity and almost 75% specificity. Sample size was not statistically predetermined, and blinding of investigators to group allocation was not performed. Most expanded thyroid clonotypes (frequency above 0.001) were also found in blood, which suggests that blood repertoires may mirror thyroid immune responses. In cross-validation, a model built on a 13 V-J signature told ophthalmopathy apart from stable hyperthyroidism with 85% to 90% sensitivity and about 81% specificity, and in testing the same model reached 80%/75%.

Trimming takes 7 bases from V and 6 bases from J, and the germline ends sit 11 bases apart. From the cysteine up to the phenylalanine, the CDR3 has a length of 12 residues. Only the CDR3 DNA stays, 36 bases, in frame from base 1. Sequences SNHLY (CDR1) and FYNNEI (CDR2) are obtained from the germline V gene. Sequencing was carried out using blood. The chain uses TRBV2 and TRBJ2-3, with the D gene call left open. The TCR comes from a man under 40 with Graves' hyperthyroidism that later progressed to Graves' ophthalmopathy. The DNA sequence follows: TGTGCCAGCATCTTTCAGCCGGATACGCAGTATTTT. Translated, it reads CASIFQPDTQYF. With all but the CDR3 taken from the reference TRBV2 and TRBJ2-3 genes, the full variable domain is: EPEVTQTPSHQVTQMGQEVILRCVPISNHLYFYWYRQILGQKVEFLVSFYNNEISEKSEIFDDQFSVERPDGSNFTLKIRSTKLEDSAMYFCASIFQPDTQYFGPGTRLTVL.